The 25 T cell receptor beta chains below were found in one sample sequenced in a study of molecular identifiers for immune sequencing clone quantification. TCRdb redid the calling of the PCR reads with MiXCR, one entry per CDR3 protein. The sample has 40,000 to 50,000 distinct CDR3 sequences; over 15% are singletons. The source material was naive CD8+ T cells from blood, with Jurkat cell RNA spiked in. The subset was: FACS-sorted CD8+CD4-CCR7+CD45RA+ naive T cells. The receptors derive from a human donor in good health. Some libraries in this study had Jurkat cell RNA spiked in.

This clonotype was recorded at least ten times. The gene calls are TRBV4-1 and TRBJ2-3; 10 nucleotides match TRBD2. Per the germline V gene, CDR1 is MGHRA and CDR2 is YSYEKL. The CDR3 sequence is 18 residues long. J was trimmed by 4 bases and V by 1 base; bases with no gene match: 11. In DNA form, the CDR3 reads TGCGCCAGCAGCCAAGTTGCTCGGGCTAGCGGGAGCTCAGATACGCAGTATTTT. This gives the protein CASSQVARASGSSDTQYF.

This clonotype was seen many times. The J gene is TRBJ2-2, the V gene TRBV11-2, with TRBD2 as a possible D gene (6 bases). V lost 1 base to trimming and J lost 5 bases, with 14 bases between them. CDR3 size: 16 residues. Per germline, CDR1 SGHAT and CDR2 FQNNGV. The CDR3 nucleotides are TGTGCCAGCAGCTTAGCCCTAGCGTCCCGAACCGGGGAGCTGTTTTTT. Its translation: CASSLALASRTGELFF.

Only a few counts were recorded for this clonotype. Without the conserved terminal phenylalanine or tryptophan, this CDR3 likely stems from a read error. The chain links TRBV7-2 to TRBJ1-2; 9 bases fit TRBD1. The CDR3 extends over 16 amino acids. J gave up 4 bases and V 5 bases, and 11 bases lay outside the gene matches. Looked up from germline, CDR1 is SGHTA and CDR2 is FQGNSA. This CDR3 is CASSLIAGTGSYGYTS. In DNA, the CDR3 is TGTGCCAGCAGCCTCATAGCCGGGACAGGGTCCTATGGCTACACCTCC.

This clonotype was counted at least ten times. The chain is built from TRBV7-8 and TRBJ1-6; no reliable D call. V lost 2 bases and J 4 bases, leaving 12 bases between the germline ends. There are 16 residues in the CDR3. CDR1 and CDR2 from the germline V gene are SGHVS and FQNEAQ. In DNA, the CDR3 is TGTGCCAGCAGCTTAAAACGGGATTTTTATAATTCACCCCTCCACTTT. It specifies CASSLKRDFYNSPLHF.

In its sample, this clonotype was seen many times. The chain's CDR3 is CASSLAEGRVVYTDTQYF. CDR3 nucleotide sequence: TGTGCCAGCAGCTTAGCGGAGGGGAGGGTTGTTTACACAGATACGCAGTATTTT. The chain links TRBV7-2 to TRBJ2-3; 7 nucleotides align to TRBD2. CDR1 and CDR2 from the germline V gene are SGHTA and FQGNSA. After removal of 0 bases from V and 2 bases from J, the junction contained 11 bases not matched to a gene. The CDR3 totals 18 residues.

This clonotype was seen many times. The chain has TRBV7-2 and TRBJ2-1; D not certain. This CDR3 has 16 residues. V was cut by 5 bases and J by 4 bases, with 18 bases left in between. Germline loops: CDR1 SGHTA, CDR2 FQGNSA. This CDR3 is CASSPQVSTTYNEQFF. CDR3 bases: TGTGCCAGCAGCCCGCAAGTATCCACTACTTACAATGAGCAGTTCTTC.

This clonotype has a count of ten or more. V usage is TRBV6-5 and J usage is TRBJ2-1; 9 bases fit TRBD1. Germline CDR1 MNHEY, CDR2 SVGAGI. With 6 bases clipped from V and 9 bases from J, the junction kept 12 bases outside the gene matches. This CDR3 contains 15 residues. The CDR3: CASSASGTGTGEQFF. In DNA, the CDR3 is TGTGCCAGCAGCGCGAGCGGGACAGGGACCGGTGAGCAGTTCTTC.

Regarding this clonotype: This may stem from a read error, because a much larger clone lies one nucleotide away. V and J are TRBV11-2 and TRBJ2-7, with D uncertain. This CDR3 contains 11 residues. Per the germline V gene, CDR1 is SGHAT and CDR2 is FQNNGV. CDR3 in DNA: TGTGTCAGCAGCTTAGGTCGCGAGCAGTACTTC. Protein: CVSSLGREQYF.

In its sample, this clonotype was seen many times. V gene TRBV4-1 combines with J gene TRBJ2-1; TRBD1 might be the D (5 bases). The CDR3 is 15 amino acids. The germline gives CDR1 MGHRA, CDR2 YSYEKL. Between the trimmed V and J ends, which lost 2 bases and 8 bases, there was a span of 16 bases. The chain's CDR3 is CASSQQGSPNDEQFF. As DNA, the CDR3 is TGCGCCAGCAGCCAACAGGGATCACCCAACGATGAGCAGTTCTTC.

In this sample, this clonotype turned up many times. This chain joins TRBV9 and TRBJ2-3; 9 bases line up with TRBD2. V lost 3 bases, J lost 2 bases, and 10 bases stayed unmatched. The CDR3 is made up of 17 amino acids. CDR1 and CDR2 from the germline V gene are SGDLS and YYNGEE. The CDR3 sequence: CASSESSGDIVTDTQYF. Written as DNA, the CDR3 is TGTGCCAGCAGCGAATCTAGCGGGGATATCGTCACAGATACGCAGTATTTT.

This clonotype came up many times. An end of the junction does not agree with germline; a read error may underlie this. The rearrangement joins TRBV15 to TRBJ2-1; a possible D gene is TRBD1 (6 bases). The CDR3 runs 16 residues. Germline CDR1 is LNHNV and CDR2 is YYDKDF (reference sequence). The DNA for the CDR3 is TGTGCCACCAGAAGAGCGTCGGGACACAACTACAATGAGCAGTTCTTC. It specifies CATRRASGHNYNEQFF.

Regarding this clonotype: One junction end disagrees with the germline gene, perhaps due to a read error. J is TRBJ1-5 and V is TRBV19; D is uncertain. The CDR3 has 13 amino acids. Germline V lookup: CDR1 LNHDA, CDR2 SQIVND (reference sequence). CDR3 DNA sequence: TGTGCCGGTAGTATAAGGGAGGATCGGCCCCAGCATTTT. Residues: CAGSIREDRPQHF.

This clonotype showed up many times. The V gene is TRBV19, the J gene TRBJ1-1; D may be TRBD1 (5 bases). Trimming removed 3 bases from V and 3 bases from J, with 8 bases in between. Germline V gene data show CDR1 as LNHDA and CDR2 as SQIVND (reference sequence). The CDR3 runs to 13 residues. CDR3 DNA: TGTGCCAGTAGTATTTCCAGGGACACTGAAGCTTTCTTT. It translates to CASSISRDTEAFF. The variable domain in full, completed from reference TRBV19 and TRBJ1-1, reads DGGITQSPKYLFRKEGQNVTLSCEQNLNHDAMYWYRQDPGQGLRLIYYSQIVNDFQKGDIAEGYSVSREKKESFPLTVTSAQKNPTAFYLCASSISRDTEAFFGQGTRLTVV.

This clonotype is classed as medium-sized. V is TRBV29-1 and J is TRBJ2-7, with 11 bases fitting TRBD2. The CDR3 has 13 amino acids. V gave up 4 bases and J gave up 4 bases; unmatched junction bases: 3. Germline CDR1 SQVTM, CDR2 ANQGSEA. CDR3 region: CSVVASGGYEQYF. The CDR3 DNA reads as TGCAGCGTTGTGGCTAGCGGGGGGTACGAGCAGTACTTC.

Many counts were recorded for this clonotype. This sequence joins TRBV19 and TRBJ2-2; D might be TRBD1 (6 bases). Germline V gives CDR1 LNHDA, CDR2 SQIVND (reference sequence). This CDR3 comprises 17 residues. The V gene lost 4 bases and the J gene lost 0 bases, with 15 bases spanning the gap. CDR3 amino acids: CASSTHGDKTNTGELFF. CDR3 bases: TGTGCCAGTAGTACCCATGGGGACAAGACGAACACCGGGGAGCTGTTTTTT.

Many counts were recorded for this clonotype. The chain has TRBV29-1 and TRBJ1-1, with D uncertain. The length of the CDR3 is 11 residues. CDR1 is SQVTM, CDR2 ANQGSEA, per germline. V was clipped by 7 bases and J by 11 bases, with 17 bases between them. The DNA of the CDR3 is TGCAGCGCCGCCCCAGGAGGTTCGGCTTTCTTT. Protein sequence: CSAAPGGSAFF.

This clonotype was seen ten or more times. J is TRBJ2-1 and V is TRBV25-1, with D unresolved. The V and J ends lost 2 bases and 6 bases respectively, with 14 bases between them. Germline CDR1 MGHDK, CDR2 SYGVNS. The length of the CDR3 is 15 residues. CDR3 DNA sequence: TGTGCCAGCAGTGAACTCGGACGGATGGGCAATGAGCAGTTCTTC. Amino acids: CASSELGRMGNEQFF.

This clonotype was seen at least ten times. CDR3 region: CASSSSWGNQPQHF. The CDR3 DNA sequence: TGTGCCAGCAGCTCCAGTTGGGGCAATCAGCCCCAGCATTTT. The chain combines TRBV5-5 with TRBJ1-5, with unresolved D. The CDR3 totals 14 residues. From germline, CDR1 is SGHKS and CDR2 YYEKEE (reference sequence). The V end lost 3 bases, the J end lost 2 bases, and 9 bases lay between the germline ends.

The chain has TRBV6-5 and TRBJ1-5; D is undetermined. CDR3 length: 14 amino acids. The germline V gene encodes CDR1 MNHEY and CDR2 SVGAGI. Trimming removed 2 bases from V and 2 bases from J, with 7 bases in between. CDR3 nucleotides: TGTGCCAGCAGTTACGGGTCGGGCAATCAGCCCCAGCATTTT. This sequence encodes CASSYGSGNQPQHF.

Ten or more counts support this clonotype. The chain combines TRBV5-1 with TRBJ2-7, with TRBD1 as a possible D gene (5 bases). This CDR3 region has 14 residues. The germline CDR1 and CDR2 sequences are SGHRS and YFSETQ. V was trimmed by 0 bases and J by 2 bases, leaving 9 bases between them. DNA of the CDR3: TGCGCCAGCAGCTTGGAGGGGATGCCCTACGAGCAGTACTTC. This gives the protein CASSLEGMPYEQYF.

This clonotype rates as medium-sized (0.01 to 0.1%). V is TRBV7-9 and J is TRBJ2-3, with no clear D. The CDR3 consists of 15 residues. The V and J ends lost 0 bases and 2 bases respectively, with 9 bases between them. Germline V CDR1 and CDR2: SEHNR, FQNEAQ (reference sequence). The CDR3 DNA sequence: TGTGCCAGCAGCTTAGCCCTTGGAACCACAGATACGCAGTATTTT. Translated: CASSLALGTTDTQYF. The full variable domain, its missing parts supplied by reference TRBV7-9 and TRBJ2-3, is DTGVSQNPRHKITKRGQNVTFRCDPISEHNRLYWYRQTLGQGPEFLTYFQNEAQLEKSRLLSDRFSAERPKGSFSTLEIQRTEQGDSAMYLCASSLALGTTDTQYFGPGTRLTVL.

This clonotype was seen many times. CDR3 in amino acids: CASSQRTGGRYEQYF. CDR3 sequence (DNA): TGCGCCAGCAGCCAACGGACAGGGGGCCGCTACGAGCAGTACTTC. The rearrangement links TRBV4-1 to TRBJ2-7; the match to TRBD1 covers 11 bases. V dropped 2 bases and J dropped 3; count of bases not matched to a gene: 3. The germline CDR1 and CDR2 sequences are MGHRA and YSYEKL. This CDR3 comprises 15 residues.

This clonotype occurred many times. The chain combines TRBV6-2 or TRBV6-3 with TRBJ2-2; D gene unclear. CDR3 length equals 13 residues. V lost 6 bases to trimming and J lost 5 bases, with 10 bases between them. Germline loops: CDR1 MNHEY, CDR2 SVGEGT. The CDR3 loop reads CASSPEWTGELFF. CDR3 in DNA: TGTGCCAGCAGCCCTGAGTGGACCGGGGAGCTGTTTTTT.

This clonotype was seen ten or more times. This rearrangement joins TRBV12-3 or TRBV12-4 to TRBJ1-3; 7 bases match TRBD1. This CDR3 has 15 residues. V lost 3 bases and J lost 0; bases outside the gene matches: 2. CDR3 bases: TGTGCCAGCAGTTTTACAGGGGACTCTGGAAACACCATATATTTT. Its protein product is CASSFTGDSGNTIYF.

This clonotype was seen ten or more times. The chain has TRBV10-3 and TRBJ1-1; D perhaps matches TRBD1 (6 bases). Trimming pared 0 bases from V and 5 bases from J, leaving 22 bases between. Per germline, CDR1 ENHRY and CDR2 SYGVKD. The CDR3 totals 18 residues. This chain's CDR3 is CAISESGQTSAAFTEAFF. Here the CDR3 DNA reads TGTGCCATCAGTGAGTCTGGACAGACATCAGCAGCGTTTACTGAAGCTTTCTTT.